This T cell receptor beta chain appears in the sequencing data of a study of blood T cell repertoires in COVID-19 (dated by TCRdb to 2020 to 2022). Context from the whole study: Samples from collaborators originated in the United States, Italy and Spain and spanned both the acute and convalescent phases of COVID-19. The prospective study material was composed of cDNA or gDNA derived from T cells, B-cell-depleted T cells, or PBMCs. The dataset comprised deeply sampled blood TCRbeta repertoires from subjects exposed to, actively infected with, or recovered from COVID-19. A freely available public database, intended as a resource for researchers studying the immune response to SARS-CoV-2, is where the repertoires were released. The samples were drawn from two sources: the first 160 participants of the ongoing ImmuneRACE study, and 1,200 or so subjects contributed by 6 global collaborators. Nearly every sample came with metadata listing a de-identified subject ID, COVID-19 status, age in years and sex. Where available, HLA class I and class II types were obtained from metadata supplied by the sample provider rather than from assay-based typing. On the study overall, not on this receptor specifically: How much clinical and demographic metadata was included differed by source and by participant, and the metadata was provided uncurated.

One collaborating source in Seattle enrolled patients while the patients were actively infected and followed the patients over time throughout the course of disease. Collaborating institutions collected whole blood in K2EDTA tubes following their own protocols. Collaborator samples were shipped for TCRbeta analysis as frozen whole blood, isolated PBMCs, or DNA extracted from either sample type. The immunoSEQ Assay, a bias-controlled multiplex PCR, was used to amplify TCRbeta CDR3 regions from genomic DNA. Per the authors' processing: The number of nucleated cells in each sample was estimated by amplification of reference gene primers within the assay. To quantify the absolute abundance of each unique TCRbeta CDR3 rearrangement, sequence reads were collapsed and filtered. For each sample, productive Simpson clonality was calculated as the square root of Simpson's diversity index over productive rearrangements. Drawn from immuneACCESS, this table holds only the in-frame rearrangements with V and J called that TCRdb kept. Clones are partly lost; checked studies trace under half to an unresolved V gene and leave the rest unexplained. The V and J calls and clone size are taken from that table; D and trimming were inferred from the DNA. The sample table holds 50,000 or so clones, of which over 65% were seen once. Of the sample, around 10% falls within the top ten clones.

The germline V gene (reference sequence) gives CDR1 as MNHNY and CDR2 as SVGAGI. The junction shows trimming of 7 bases on V and 8 bases on J, plus 20 bases between the germline ends. The CDR3 covers 15 residues, taking in both the cysteine and the phenylalanine. Only CDR3 DNA is held: 45 bases, read in frame from base 1. About this clone: The antigen this receptor binds is unknown. Within one base of it there is no much larger clone, and no base qualities were kept.

Input material: peripheral blood. This chain joins TRBV6-6 to TRBJ1-4; TRBD1 is a possible D gene, resting on 5 matching bases. The source of this sequence is a man older than 75 with COVID-19, enrolled during active disease. The CDR3 corresponds to CASKSGAREGEKLFF. The nucleotide sequence is given as TGTGCCAGCAAGTCCGGGGCCAGGGAGGGGGAAAAACTGTTTTTT.